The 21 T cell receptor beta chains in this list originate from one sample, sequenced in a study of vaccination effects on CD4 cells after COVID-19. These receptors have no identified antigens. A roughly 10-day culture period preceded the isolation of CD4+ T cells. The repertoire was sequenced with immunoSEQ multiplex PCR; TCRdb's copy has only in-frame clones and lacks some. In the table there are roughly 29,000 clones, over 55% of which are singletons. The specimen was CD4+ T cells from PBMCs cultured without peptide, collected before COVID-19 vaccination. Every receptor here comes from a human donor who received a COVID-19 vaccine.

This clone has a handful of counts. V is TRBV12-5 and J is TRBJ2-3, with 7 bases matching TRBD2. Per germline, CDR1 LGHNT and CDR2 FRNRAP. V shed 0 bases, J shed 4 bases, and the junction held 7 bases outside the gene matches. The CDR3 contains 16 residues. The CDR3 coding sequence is TGTGCTAGTGGTTTGGTACTTGGCGGGGGTCCAGATACGCAGTATTTT. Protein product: CASGLVLGGGPDTQYF.

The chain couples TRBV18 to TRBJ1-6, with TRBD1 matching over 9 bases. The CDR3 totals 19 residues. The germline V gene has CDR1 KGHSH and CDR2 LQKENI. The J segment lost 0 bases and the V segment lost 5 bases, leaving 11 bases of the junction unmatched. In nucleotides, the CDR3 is TGTGCCAGCTCATCAACAGCGACAGGGGGGAGCTCCTATAATTCACCCCTCCACTTT. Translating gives CASSSTATGGSSYNSPLHF.

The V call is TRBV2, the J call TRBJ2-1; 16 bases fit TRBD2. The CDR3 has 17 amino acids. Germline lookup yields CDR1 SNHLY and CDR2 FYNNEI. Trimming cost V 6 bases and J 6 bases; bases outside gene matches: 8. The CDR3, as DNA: TGTGCCAGCAGACGCGGGACTAGCGGGGGGGCAGGCAATGAGCAGTTCTTC. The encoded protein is CASRRGTSGGAGNEQFF. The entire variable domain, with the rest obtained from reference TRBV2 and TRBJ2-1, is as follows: EPEVTQTPSHQVTQMGQEVILRCVPISNHLYFYWYRQILGQKVEFLVSFYNNEISEKSEIFDDQFSVERPDGSNFTLKIRSTKLEDSAMYFCASRRGTSGGAGNEQFFGPGTRLTVL.

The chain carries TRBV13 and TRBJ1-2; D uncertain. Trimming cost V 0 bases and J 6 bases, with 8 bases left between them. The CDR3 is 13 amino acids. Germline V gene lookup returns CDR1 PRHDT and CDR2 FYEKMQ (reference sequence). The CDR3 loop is CASSLGQGDGYTF. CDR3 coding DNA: TGTGCCAGCAGCTTAGGCCAAGGCGATGGCTACACCTTC.

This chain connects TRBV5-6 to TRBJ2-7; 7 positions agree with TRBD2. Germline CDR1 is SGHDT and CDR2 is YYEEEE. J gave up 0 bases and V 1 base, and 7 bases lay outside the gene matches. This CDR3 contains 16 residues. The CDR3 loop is CASSLRFGGGSYEQYF. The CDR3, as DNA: TGTGCCAGCAGCTTGAGGTTTGGCGGGGGCTCCTACGAGCAGTACTTC.

CDR3 sequence: CASRLGQGWDQPQHF. The CDR3 DNA is TGTGCCAGTAGATTAGGACAGGGTTGGGATCAGCCCCAGCATTTT. V usage is TRBV19 and J usage is TRBJ1-5; 8 bases map to TRBD1. The length of the CDR3 is 15 residues. Trimming removed 6 bases from V and 5 bases from J; junction bases left unmatched: 9. The germline gives CDR1 LNHDA, CDR2 SQIVND (reference sequence).

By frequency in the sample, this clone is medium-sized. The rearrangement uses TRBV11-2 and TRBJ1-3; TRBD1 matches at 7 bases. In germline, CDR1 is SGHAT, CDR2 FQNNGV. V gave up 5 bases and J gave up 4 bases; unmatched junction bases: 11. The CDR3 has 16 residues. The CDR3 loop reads CASSGGQVLHGNTIYF. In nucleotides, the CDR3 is TGTGCCAGCAGCGGAGGACAGGTGTTACACGGAAACACCATATATTTT.

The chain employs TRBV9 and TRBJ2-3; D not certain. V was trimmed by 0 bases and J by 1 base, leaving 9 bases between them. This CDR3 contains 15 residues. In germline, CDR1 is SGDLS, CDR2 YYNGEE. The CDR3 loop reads CASSVGDVRTDTQYF. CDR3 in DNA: TGTGCCAGCAGCGTAGGGGATGTCCGCACAGATACGCAGTATTTT.

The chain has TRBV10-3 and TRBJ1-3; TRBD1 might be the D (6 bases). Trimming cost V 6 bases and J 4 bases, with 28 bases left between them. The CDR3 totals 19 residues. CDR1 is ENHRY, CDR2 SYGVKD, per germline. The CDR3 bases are TGTGCCATCAGAGAAACTAACTTAGGGGGGATCCAAGGAGGAAACACCATATATTTT. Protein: CAIRETNLGGIQGGNTIYF.

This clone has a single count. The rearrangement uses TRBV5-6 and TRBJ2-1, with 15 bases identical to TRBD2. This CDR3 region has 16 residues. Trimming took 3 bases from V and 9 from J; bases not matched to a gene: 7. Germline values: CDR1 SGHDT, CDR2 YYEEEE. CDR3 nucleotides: TGTGCCAGCAGCTCCGCGGGACTAGCGGGAGGTGGTGAGCAGTTCTTC. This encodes CASSSAGLAGGGEQFF.

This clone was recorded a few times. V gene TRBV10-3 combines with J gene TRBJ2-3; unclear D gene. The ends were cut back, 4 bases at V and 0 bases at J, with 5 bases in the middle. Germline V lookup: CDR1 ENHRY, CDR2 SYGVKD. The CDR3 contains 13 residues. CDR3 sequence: CAISASSTDTQYF. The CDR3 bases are TGTGCCATCAGTGCCTCTAGCACAGATACGCAGTATTTT.

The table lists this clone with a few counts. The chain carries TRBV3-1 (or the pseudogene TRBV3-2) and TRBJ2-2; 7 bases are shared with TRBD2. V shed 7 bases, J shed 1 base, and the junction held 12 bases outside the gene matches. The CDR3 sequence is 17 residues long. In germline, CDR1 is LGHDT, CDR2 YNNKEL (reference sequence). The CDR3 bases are TGTGCCAGCACCTCGGGGCTAGGCGGGGGGAACACCGGGGAGCTGTTTTTT. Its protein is CASTSGLGGGNTGELFF.

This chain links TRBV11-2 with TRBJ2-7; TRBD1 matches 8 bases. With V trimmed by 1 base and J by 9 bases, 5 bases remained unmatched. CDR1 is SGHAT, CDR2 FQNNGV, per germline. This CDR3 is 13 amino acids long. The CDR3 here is CASSLAGQDRQYF. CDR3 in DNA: TGTGCCAGCAGCTTAGCGGGACAGGATCGGCAGTACTTC.

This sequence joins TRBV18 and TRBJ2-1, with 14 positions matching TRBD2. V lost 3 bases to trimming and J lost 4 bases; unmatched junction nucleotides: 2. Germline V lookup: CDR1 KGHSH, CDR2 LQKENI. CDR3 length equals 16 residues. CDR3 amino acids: CASSPRLAGGYNEQFF. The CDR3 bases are TGTGCCAGCTCACCTAGACTAGCGGGGGGGTACAATGAGCAGTTCTTC.

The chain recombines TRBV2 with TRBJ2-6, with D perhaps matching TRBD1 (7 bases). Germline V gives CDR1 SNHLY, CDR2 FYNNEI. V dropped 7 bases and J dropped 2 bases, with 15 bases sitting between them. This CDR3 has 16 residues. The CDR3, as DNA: TGTGCCAGCAAGGAGGGGGCAAGGGCTGGGGCCAACGTCCTGACTTTC. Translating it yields CASKEGARAGANVLTF.

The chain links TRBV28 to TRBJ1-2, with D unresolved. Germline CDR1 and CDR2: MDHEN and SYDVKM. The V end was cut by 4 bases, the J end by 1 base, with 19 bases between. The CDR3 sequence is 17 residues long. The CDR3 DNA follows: TGTGCCAGCAGTTCCGCGGGTACGGGTCCCCATAACTATGGCTACACCTTC. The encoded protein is CASSSAGTGPHNYGYTF.

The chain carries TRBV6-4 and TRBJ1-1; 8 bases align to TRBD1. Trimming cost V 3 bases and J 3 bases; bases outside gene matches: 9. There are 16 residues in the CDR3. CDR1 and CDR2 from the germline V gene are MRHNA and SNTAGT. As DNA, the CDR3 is TGTGCCAGCAGTGAAAGGACAGGGTTGTTGTACACTGAAGCTTTCTTT. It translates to CASSERTGLLYTEAFF.

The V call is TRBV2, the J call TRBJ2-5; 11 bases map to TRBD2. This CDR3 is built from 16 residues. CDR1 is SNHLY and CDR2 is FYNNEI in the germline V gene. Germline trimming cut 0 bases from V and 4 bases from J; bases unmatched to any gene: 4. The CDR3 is CASSEAPSGRSETQYF. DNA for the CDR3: TGTGCCAGCAGTGAAGCCCCTAGCGGGAGGTCAGAGACCCAGTACTTC.

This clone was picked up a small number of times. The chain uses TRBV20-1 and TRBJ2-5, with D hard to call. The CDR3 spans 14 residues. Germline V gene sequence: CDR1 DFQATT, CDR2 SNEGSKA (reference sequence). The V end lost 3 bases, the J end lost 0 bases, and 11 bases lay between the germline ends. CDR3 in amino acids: CSASLAGYQETQYF. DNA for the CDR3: TGCAGTGCTAGTTTGGCTGGGTACCAAGAGACCCAGTACTTC.

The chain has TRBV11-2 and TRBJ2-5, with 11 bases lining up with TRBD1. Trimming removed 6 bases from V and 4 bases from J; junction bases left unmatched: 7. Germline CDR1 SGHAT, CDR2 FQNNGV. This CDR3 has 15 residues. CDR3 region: CASRKPGQGVETQYF. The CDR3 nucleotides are TGTGCCAGCAGAAAACCGGGACAGGGGGTAGAGACCCAGTACTTC.

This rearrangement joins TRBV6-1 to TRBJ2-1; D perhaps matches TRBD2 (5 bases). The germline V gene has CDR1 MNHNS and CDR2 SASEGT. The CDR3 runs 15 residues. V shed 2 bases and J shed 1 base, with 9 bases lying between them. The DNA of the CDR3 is TGTGCCAGCAGTGAAACAAGCGGATCCTACAATGAGCAGTTCTTC. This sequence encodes CASSETSGSYNEQFF.